This TCR beta chain was profiled in a study of cytomegalovirus exposure and HLA in healthy donors. The germline V gene encodes CDR1 MGHRA and CDR2 YSYEKL. The CDR3 is 16 amino acids. V was pared by 2 bases and J by 3 bases, with 5 bases of the junction left unmatched. The PCR had 60 Vbeta and 13 Jbeta primers. Produced via immunoSEQ multiplex PCR; TCRdb's table is partial and in-frame only. The repertoire includes about 92,000 clones, more than 60% of them detected once, and roughly 7.3% sits in the top ten. The gene calls are TRBV4-1 and TRBJ2-4; TRBD2 matches at 9 bases. Sequencing was carried out using PBMCs. The receptor was isolated from a man between 45 and 60 years old in good health and CMV-seropositive. CDR3 in DNA: TGCGCCAGCAGCCAACCGCTAGCGGGGAACAAAAACATTCAGTACTTC. This encodes CASSQPLAGNKNIQYF.